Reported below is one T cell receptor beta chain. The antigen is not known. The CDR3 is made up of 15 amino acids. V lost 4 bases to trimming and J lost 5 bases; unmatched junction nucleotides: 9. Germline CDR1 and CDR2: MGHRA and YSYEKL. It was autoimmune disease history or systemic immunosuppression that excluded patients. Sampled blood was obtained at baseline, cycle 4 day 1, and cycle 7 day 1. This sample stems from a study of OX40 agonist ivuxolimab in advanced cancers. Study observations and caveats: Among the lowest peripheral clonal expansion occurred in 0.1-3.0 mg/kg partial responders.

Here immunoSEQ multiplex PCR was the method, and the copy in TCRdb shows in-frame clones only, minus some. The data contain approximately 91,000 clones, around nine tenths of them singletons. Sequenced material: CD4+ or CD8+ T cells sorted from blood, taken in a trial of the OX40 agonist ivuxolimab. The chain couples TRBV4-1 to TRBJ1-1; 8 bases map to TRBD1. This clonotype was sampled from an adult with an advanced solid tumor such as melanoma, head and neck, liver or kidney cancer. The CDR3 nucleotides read TGCGCCAGCAGCCGCGGACAGGGCTCAGGGACTGAAGCTTTCTTT. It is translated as CASSRGQGSGTEAFF.